The rows below give T cell receptor beta chains drawn from one sample of a study of blood T cell repertoires in COVID-19. Profiled with immunoSEQ multiplex PCR; TCRdb holds only in-frame clones, not every one. The sample lists 250,000 to 350,000 clones, approximately 89% occurring once. Sequencing was carried out using peripheral blood. These receptor sequences come from a woman aged 55 to 70 with acute or convalescent COVID-19. The CDR3 runs from the conserved cysteine through the conserved F or W. D genes are given only for firm matches. The size field is filled for only some rows; it gives once, few, many or a size class.

j_gene | d_gene | v_gene | abundance | CDR3aa | CDR3nt
TRBJ2-7 | TRBD1 | TRBV18 | . | CASSPQGGTGGHEQYF | TGTGCCAGCTCACCACAAGGAGGGACAGGGGGCCACGAGCAGTACTTC
TRBJ2-5 | . | TRBV6-5 | . | CASSQDWYQETQYF | TGTGCCAGCAGCCAGGACTGGTACCAAGAGACCCAGTACTTC
TRBJ1-1 | TRBD1 | TRBV7-3 | . | CASSLGTGGPTGEAFF | TGTGCCAGCAGCTTAGGGACAGGGGGGCCAACGGGTGAAGCTTTCTTT
TRBJ1-1 | . | TRBV7-2 | . | CASSPSLSTEAFF | TGTGCCAGCAGCCCCTCCCTTTCCACTGAAGCTTTCTTT
TRBJ2-4 | . | TRBV19 | . | CASQPDSLLTAKNIQYF | TGTGCCAGTCAACCTGACTCCCTTCTAACTGCCAAAAACATTCAGTACTTC
TRBJ2-7 | TRBD1 | TRBV29-1 | . | CSVWGQGAGEQYF | TGCAGCGTCTGGGGGCAGGGGGCTGGCGAGCAGTACTTC
TRBJ1-6 | . | TRBV6-1 | . | CASSEVGRRGNYSPLHF | TGTGCCAGCAGTGAAGTGGGGCGGCGGGGGAATTATTCACCCCTCCACTTT
TRBJ1-1 | . | TRBV2 | . | CASSGIPSGRGMNTEAFF | TGTGCCAGCAGTGGGATTCCCTCCGGGCGGGGAATGAACACTGAAGCTTTCTTT
TRBJ1-6 | TRBD1 | TRBV5-4 | . | CASSPKDRGGSPLHF | TGTGCCAGCAGCCCAAAGGACAGGGGGGGATCACCCCTCCACTTT
TRBJ1-5 | TRBD1 | TRBV19 | . | CASSIFQGAGQPQHF | TGTGCCAGTAGTATTTTCCAGGGGGCGGGTCAGCCCCAGCATTTT
TRBJ2-7 | TRBD1 | TRBV9 | . | CASSAGQGVFYEQYF | TGTGCCAGCAGCGCAGGACAGGGGGTATTCTACGAGCAGTACTTC
TRBJ2-2 | TRBD2 | TRBV24-1 | . | CATSGVERGFTGELFF | TGTGCCACCAGCGGGGTGGAGCGGGGCTTCACCGGGGAGCTGTTTTTT
TRBJ1-5 | . | TRBV15 | . | CATSRAGASNQPQHF | TGTGCCACCAGCAGAGCAGGGGCTAGCAATCAGCCCCAGCATTTT
TRBJ1-5 | . | TRBV5-1 | . | CASSREGVSNQPQHF | TGCGCCAGCAGCCGAGAGGGGGTGAGCAATCAGCCCCAGCATTTT
TRBJ1-6 | . | TRBV28 | . | CASSSVNRDFRHSPLHF | TGTGCCAGCAGTTCTGTGAACCGGGACTTTCGGCATTCACCCCTCCACTTT
TRBJ2-6 | . | TRBV18 | . | CASSPEGTGANVLTF | TGTGCCAGCTCACCGGAGGGTACTGGGGCCAACGTCCTGACTTTC
TRBJ1-5 | . | TRBV2 | . | CASNDLTLRGLNQPQHF | TGTGCCAGCAACGACCTTACATTGCGGGGGCTGAATCAGCCCCAGCATTTT
TRBJ1-1 | TRBD1 | TRBV28 | . | CASISLGMGQGSSEAFF | TGTGCCAGCATCTCACTTGGTATGGGACAGGGGTCCTCTGAAGCTTTCTTT
TRBJ1-2 | . | TRBV2 | once | CASSELVGRDYGYTF | TGTGCCAGCAGTGAATTGGTGGGGAGGGACTATGGCTACACCTTC
TRBJ2-1 | . | TRBV9 | . | CASSVATASYNEQFF | TGTGCCAGCAGCGTAGCAACAGCCTCCTACAATGAGCAGTTCTTC
TRBJ2-5 | . | TRBV7-9 | . | CASSFKRGQETQYF | TGTGCCAGCAGCTTTAAACGGGGCCAAGAGACCCAGTACTTC
TRBJ1-2 | TRBD1 | TRBV18 | . | CASSPPGQSVYGYTF | TGTGCCAGCTCACCACCGGGACAGTCCGTTTATGGCTACACCTTC
TRBJ2-1 | . | TRBV4-1 | . | CASSQVGRAPWQFF | TGCGCCAGCAGCCAAGTCGGCAGGGCGCCCTGGCAGTTCTTC
TRBJ1-5 | TRBD1 | TRBV5-6 | . | CASSLDRDRVYQPQHF | TGTGCCAGCAGCTTGGACCGGGACAGGGTTTACCAGCCCCAGCATTTT
TRBJ1-3 | . | TRBV28 | . | CASSLDSPYSGNTIYF | TGTGCCAGCAGTTTGGACAGTCCTTACTCTGGAAACACCATATATTTT
TRBJ2-3 | . | TRBV6-5 | . | CASSPLSTDTQYF | TGTGCCAGCAGCCCCCTGAGCACAGATACGCAGTATTTT
TRBJ2-3 | TRBD1 | TRBV10-3 | . | CATRQGSDTQYF | TGTGCCACCCGACAGGGGTCAGATACGCAGTATTTT
TRBJ2-7 | . | TRBV6-2/TRBV6-3 | . | CASSYPGAYEQYF | TGTGCCAGCAGTTACCCCGGGGCCTACGAGCAGTACTTC
TRBJ1-2 | . | TRBV19 | . | CASKWASDYGYTF | TGTGCCAGTAAGTGGGCTTCGGACTATGGCTACACCTTC
TRBJ1-4 | TRBD1 | TRBV13 | . | CASSLSGRGYLDEKLFF | TGTGCCAGCAGCTTAAGCGGCAGGGGGTACCTCGATGAAAAACTGTTTTTT
TRBJ2-1 | TRBD2 | TRBV4-3 | . | CASSPGLAPDEQFF | TGCGCCAGCAGCCCGGGACTAGCACCCGATGAGCAGTTCTTC
TRBJ2-1 | . | TRBV5-8 | . | CASSPGLFYNEQFF | TGTGCCAGCAGCCCGGGACTGTTCTACAATGAGCAGTTCTTC
TRBJ2-1 | TRBD2 | TRBV4-3 | . | CASSQVLAGGRNEQFF | TGCGCCAGCAGCCAAGTCCTAGCGGGAGGTCGGAATGAGCAGTTCTTC
TRBJ1-5 | . | TRBV28 | . | CASSLSGFGNQPQHF | TGTGCCAGCAGTTTATCCGGGTTCGGAAATCAGCCCCAGCATTTT
TRBJ1-1 | . | TRBV7-2 | . | CASSGLASLLGAFF | TGTGCCAGCAGCGGTCTAGCTTCTTTACTGGGTGCTTTCTTT
TRBJ1-4 | . | TRBV10-3 | . | CAISEGESRPATNEKLFF | TGTGCCATCAGTGAGGGAGAGTCGCGCCCCGCAACTAATGAAAAACTGTTTTTT
TRBJ1-3 | . | TRBV14 | . | CASSQVRPGGNTIYF | TGTGCCAGCAGCCAAGTTCGGCCAGGAGGAAACACCATATATTTT
TRBJ2-7 | TRBD1 | TRBV15 | . | CATSRDRGAHYEQYF | TGTGCCACCAGCAGGGACAGGGGAGCTCATTACGAGCAGTACTTC
TRBJ1-2 | . | TRBV30 | . | CAWSGVIGANYGYTF | TGTGCCTGGAGTGGCGTTATAGGGGCCAACTATGGCTACACCTTC
TRBJ2-2 | TRBD2 | TRBV9 | . | CASSVLAGVVSNTGELFF | TGTGCCAGCAGCGTACTAGCGGGAGTAGTCTCGAACACCGGGGAGCTGTTTTTT
TRBJ2-7 | . | TRBV6-5 | . | CASSYSSDTSYEQYF | TGTGCCAGCAGTTACTCGAGTGACACCTCCTACGAGCAGTACTTC
TRBJ1-1 | . | TRBV25-1 | . | CASGGLLNTEAFF | TGTGCCAGCGGGGGACTGCTGAACACTGAAGCTTTCTTT
TRBJ1-2 | TRBD1 | TRBV6-2/TRBV6-3 | . | CASSYKGAVGYTF | TGTGCCAGCAGTTACAAGGGGGCGGTTGGCTACACCTTC
TRBJ1-4 | . | TRBV12-3/TRBV12-4 | . | CASTRRGEEKLFF | TGTGCCAGCACCCGAAGGGGTGAGGAAAAACTGTTTTTT
TRBJ1-1 | . | TRBV12-5 | . | CASALYQGFRNTEAFF | TGTGCTAGTGCCCTCTATCAGGGGTTCCGGAACACTGAAGCTTTCTTT
TRBJ1-1 | TRBD1 | TRBV28 | . | CASSPITGAITEAFF | TGTGCCAGCAGTCCCATTACAGGGGCGATTACTGAAGCTTTCTTT
TRBJ2-2 | TRBD2 | TRBV7-2 | . | CASSLAGTSSTGELFF | TGTGCCAGCAGCTTAGCCGGGACTAGCTCGACCGGGGAGCTGTTTTTT
TRBJ1-1 | . | TRBV29-1 | once | CSVDVTGMNTEAFF | TGCAGCGTTGACGTTACAGGTATGAACACTGAAGCTTTCTTT
TRBJ1-3 | . | TRBV28 | . | CASSILSGVVGNTIYF | TGTGCCAGCAGTATCCTCTCGGGGGTCGTTGGAAACACCATATATTTT
TRBJ1-1 | . | TRBV29-1 | . | CSAQQGPTEAFF | TGCAGCGCACAACAGGGACCTACTGAAGCTTTCTTT
TRBJ2-7 | TRBD1 | TRBV27 | . | CASRDRGYEQYF | TGTGCCAGCAGAGACAGGGGCTACGAGCAGTACTTC
TRBJ2-7 | TRBD1 | TRBV30 | . | CAWSVLRTGVYEQYF | TGTGCCTGGAGTGTACTCCGGACAGGGGTTTACGAGCAGTACTTC